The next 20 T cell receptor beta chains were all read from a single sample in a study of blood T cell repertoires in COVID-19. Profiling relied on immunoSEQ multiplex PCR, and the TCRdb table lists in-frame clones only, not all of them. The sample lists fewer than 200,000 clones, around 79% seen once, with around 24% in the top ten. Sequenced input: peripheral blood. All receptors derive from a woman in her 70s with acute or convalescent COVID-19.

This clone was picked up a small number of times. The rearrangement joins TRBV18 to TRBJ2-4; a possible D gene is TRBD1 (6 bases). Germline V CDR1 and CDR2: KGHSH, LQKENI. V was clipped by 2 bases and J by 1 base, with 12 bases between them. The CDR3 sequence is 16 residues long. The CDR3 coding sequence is TGTGCCAGCTCACCATCCCCAGGGGAGGCCAAAAACATTCAGTACTTC. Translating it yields CASSPSPGEAKNIQYF.

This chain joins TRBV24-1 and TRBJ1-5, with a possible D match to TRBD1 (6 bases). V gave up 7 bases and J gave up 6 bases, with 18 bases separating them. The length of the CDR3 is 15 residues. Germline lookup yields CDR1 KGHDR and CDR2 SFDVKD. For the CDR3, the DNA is TGTGCCACCAGAGAGGGTGCAGGGGCTGGTCAGCCCCAGCATTTT. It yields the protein CATREGAGAGQPQHF.

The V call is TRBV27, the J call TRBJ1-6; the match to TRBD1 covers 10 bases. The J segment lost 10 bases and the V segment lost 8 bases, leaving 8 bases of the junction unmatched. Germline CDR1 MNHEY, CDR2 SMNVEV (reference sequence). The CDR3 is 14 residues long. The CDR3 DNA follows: TGTGCCAGCGGCCGGGACAGGGGTAACTCACCCCTCCACTTT. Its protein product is CASGRDRGNSPLHF.

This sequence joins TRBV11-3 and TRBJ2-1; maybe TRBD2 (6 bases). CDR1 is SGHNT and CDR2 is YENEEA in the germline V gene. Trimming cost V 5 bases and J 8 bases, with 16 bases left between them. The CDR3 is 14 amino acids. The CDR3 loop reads CASSPDGGPHEQFF. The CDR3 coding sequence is TGTGCCAGCAGCCCCGACGGAGGGCCCCATGAGCAGTTCTTC.

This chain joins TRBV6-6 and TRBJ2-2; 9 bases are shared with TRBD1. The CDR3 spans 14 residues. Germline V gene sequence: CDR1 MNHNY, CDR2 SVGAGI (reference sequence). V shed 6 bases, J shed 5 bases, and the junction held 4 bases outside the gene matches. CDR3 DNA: TGTGCCAGCAGGCGGGACAGGGAAACCGGGGAGCTGTTTTTT. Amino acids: CASRRDRETGELFF.

The CDR3 DNA reads TGTGCCTCTAATAATAAAGGGACAGTGAACACTGAAGCTTTCTTT. This translates into CASNNKGTVNTEAFF. The rearrangement uses TRBV30 and TRBJ1-1; 7 bases fit TRBD1. J was trimmed by 0 bases and V by 7 bases; bases with no gene match: 11. The germline V gene encodes CDR1 GTSNPN and CDR2 SVGIG (reference sequence). There are 15 residues in the CDR3.

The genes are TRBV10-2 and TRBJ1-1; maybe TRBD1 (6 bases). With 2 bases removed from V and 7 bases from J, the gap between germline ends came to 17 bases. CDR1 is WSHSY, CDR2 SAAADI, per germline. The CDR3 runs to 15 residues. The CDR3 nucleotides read TGCGCCAGCAGTGAGCCCCTTCTCAGGGGAATTGAAGCTTTCTTT. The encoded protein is CASSEPLLRGIEAFF.

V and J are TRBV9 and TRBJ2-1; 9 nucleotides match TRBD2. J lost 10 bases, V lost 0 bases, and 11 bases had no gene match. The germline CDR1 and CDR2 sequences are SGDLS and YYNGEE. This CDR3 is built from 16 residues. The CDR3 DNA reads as TGTGCCAGCAGCGTAGGATATGCTAGCGGGGACGCCGAGCAGTTCTTC. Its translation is CASSVGYASGDAEQFF.

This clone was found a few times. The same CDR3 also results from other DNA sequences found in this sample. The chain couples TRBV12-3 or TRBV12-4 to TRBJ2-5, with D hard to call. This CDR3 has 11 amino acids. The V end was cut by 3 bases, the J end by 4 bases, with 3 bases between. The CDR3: CASSLRETQYF. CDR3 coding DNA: TGTGCCAGCAGTTTGCGAGAGACCCAGTACTTC.

The CDR3 loop is CASSSDRGLNEQFF. The CDR3 DNA follows: TGTGCCAGCAGCTCGGACAGGGGGCTCAATGAGCAGTTCTTC. The chain employs TRBV11-3 and TRBJ2-1; 11 bases fit TRBD1. Germline-derived CDR1 and CDR2 are SGHNT and YENEEA. This CDR3 comprises 14 residues. V lost 4 bases to trimming and J lost 6 bases; unmatched junction nucleotides: 2.

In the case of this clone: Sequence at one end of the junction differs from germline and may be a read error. The CDR3 protein is CASYGDSRNTIYF. In DNA, the CDR3 is TGTGCCAGCTACGGGGACTCTAGAAACACCATATATTTT. This sequence joins TRBV6-5 and TRBJ1-3; perhaps TRBD1 as D (5 bases). The CDR3 has 13 amino acids. Germline V CDR1 and CDR2: MNHEY, SVGAGI.

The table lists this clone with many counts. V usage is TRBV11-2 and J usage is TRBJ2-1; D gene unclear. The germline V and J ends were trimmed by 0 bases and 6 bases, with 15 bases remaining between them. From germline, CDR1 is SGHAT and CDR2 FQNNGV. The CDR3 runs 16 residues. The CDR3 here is CASSLDLSPPANEQFF. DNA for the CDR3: TGTGCCAGCAGCTTAGATCTATCTCCCCCCGCCAATGAGCAGTTCTTC.

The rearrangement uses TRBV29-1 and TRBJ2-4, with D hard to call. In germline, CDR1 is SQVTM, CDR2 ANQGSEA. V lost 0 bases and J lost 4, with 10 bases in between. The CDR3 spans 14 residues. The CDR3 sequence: CSVEDQAGKNIQYF. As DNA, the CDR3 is TGCAGCGTTGAAGATCAGGCAGGTAAAAACATTCAGTACTTC.

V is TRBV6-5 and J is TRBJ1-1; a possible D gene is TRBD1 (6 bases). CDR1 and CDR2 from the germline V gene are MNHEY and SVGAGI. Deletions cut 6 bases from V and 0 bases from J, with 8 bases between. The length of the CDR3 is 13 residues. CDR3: CASRDRMNTEAFF. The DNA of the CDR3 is TGTGCCAGCAGAGACAGGATGAACACTGAAGCTTTCTTT.

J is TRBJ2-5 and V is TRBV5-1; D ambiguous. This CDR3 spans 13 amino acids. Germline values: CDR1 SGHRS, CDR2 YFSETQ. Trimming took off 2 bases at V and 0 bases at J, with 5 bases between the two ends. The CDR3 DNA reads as TGCGCCAGCAGCTTCCTGTACCAAGAGACCCAGTACTTC. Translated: CASSFLYQETQYF.

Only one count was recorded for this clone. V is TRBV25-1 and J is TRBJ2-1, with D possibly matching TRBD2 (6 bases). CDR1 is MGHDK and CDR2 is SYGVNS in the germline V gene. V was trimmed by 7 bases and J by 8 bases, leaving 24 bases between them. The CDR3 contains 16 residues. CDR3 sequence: CASKGAGQGHPDEQFF. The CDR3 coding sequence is TGTGCCAGCAAAGGGGCGGGGCAGGGTCATCCCGATGAGCAGTTCTTC.

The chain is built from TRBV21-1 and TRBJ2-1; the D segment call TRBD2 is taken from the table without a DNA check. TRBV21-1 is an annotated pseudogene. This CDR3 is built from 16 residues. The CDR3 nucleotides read TGTGCCAGCAGCCTGGCAGCGGGAGGGCCTTGGGATGAGCAGTTCTTC. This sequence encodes CASSLAAGGPWDEQFF.

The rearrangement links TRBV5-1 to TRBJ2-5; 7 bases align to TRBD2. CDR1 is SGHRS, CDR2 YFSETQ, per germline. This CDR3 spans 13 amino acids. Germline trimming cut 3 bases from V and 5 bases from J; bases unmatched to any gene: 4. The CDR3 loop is CASSWAGEETQYF. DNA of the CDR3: TGCGCCAGCAGCTGGGCGGGGGAGGAGACCCAGTACTTC.

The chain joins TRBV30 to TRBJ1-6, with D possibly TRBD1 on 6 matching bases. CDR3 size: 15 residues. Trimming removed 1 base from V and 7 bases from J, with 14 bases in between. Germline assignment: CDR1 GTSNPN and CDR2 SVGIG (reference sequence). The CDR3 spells CAWSGLDRWNSPLHF. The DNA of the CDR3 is TGTGCCTGGAGTGGCCTAGACAGGTGGAATTCACCCCTCCACTTT.

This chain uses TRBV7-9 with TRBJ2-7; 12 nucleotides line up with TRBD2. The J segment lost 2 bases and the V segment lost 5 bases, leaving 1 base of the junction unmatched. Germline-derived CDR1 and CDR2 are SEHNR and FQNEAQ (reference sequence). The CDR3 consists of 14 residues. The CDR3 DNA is TGTGCCAGCAGCCCTAGCGGGAGGGCCTACGAGCAGTACTTC. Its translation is CASSPSGRAYEQYF.